These T cell receptor beta chains were read from a single sample in a study of cytomegalovirus exposure and HLA in healthy donors. Assay used: immunoSEQ multiplex PCR; TCRdb lists only in-frame clones, some missing. This repertoire shows fewer than 180,000 clones, about four fifths found once; its top ten account for roughly 6.7%. The sample taken for sequencing was PBMCs. The receptor source for this set is a man between 50 and 59 years old in good health and CMV-seropositive. CDR3s include the opening cysteine and the closing phenylalanine or tryptophan. The D gene is left open where the match is weak. Part of the rows lack a size; the others show once, few, many or a class for expanded clones.

abundance | d_gene | j_gene | v_gene | CDR3nt | CDR3aa
few | - | TRBJ1-1 | TRBV2 | TGTGCCAGCAGTGAAGCTGGGGGGTCGGCTTTCTTT | CASSEAGGSAFF
- | - | TRBJ2-2 | TRBV5-1 | TGCGCCAGCAGATCGACAGGAGTAAACACCGGGGAGCTGTTTTTT | CASRSTGVNTGELFF
once | TRBD2 | TRBJ2-7 | TRBV5-1 | TGCGCCAGCAGCTCAATAAGGACTAGCGGGAGGGCCGGACACGAGCAGTACTTC | CASSSIRTSGRAGHEQYF
few | TRBD2 | TRBJ2-3 | TRBV5-1 | TGCGCCAGCAGCGACCGACTAGCGGGAGGGCCCACAGATACGCAGTATTTT | CASSDRLAGGPTDTQYF
- | TRBD1 | TRBJ1-2 | TRBV5-5 | TGTGCCAGCAGCTTGGCGACAGGGAGGAATGGCTACACCTTC | CASSLATGRNGYTF
- | - | TRBJ2-2 | TRBV29-1 | TGCAGCGTGGGTACAGGGTCCGGGGAGCTGTTTTTT | CSVGTGSGELFF
- | - | TRBJ1-6 | TRBV11-1 | TGTGCCAGCAGCTTAGCGCCAGATCACTCACCCCTCCACTTT | CASSLAPDHSPLHF
once | - | TRBJ2-3 | TRBV6-5 | TGTGCCAGCAGTTACTCGGGACTCCAGGATACGCAGTATTTT | CASSYSGLQDTQYF
once | TRBD1 | TRBJ2-4 | TRBV18 | TGTGCCAGCTCACAAGGGGACAGAATAAACATTCAGTACTTC | CASSQGDRINIQYF
- | - | TRBJ1-3 | TRBV14 | TGTGCCAGCAGCCAAACCCTGACACCTGGAAACACCATATATTTT | CASSQTLTPGNTIYF
once | - | TRBJ1-1 | TRBV10-2 | TGCGCCAGCAGTGCGATAGGGGGGGTGAACACTGAAGCTTTCTTT | CASSAIGGVNTEAFF
- | - | TRBJ2-7 | TRBV19 | TGTGCCAGTAGTATAGCCCTCCGGCGGGGTATCGCTAGTGAGATTTCCTACGAGCAGTACTTC | CASSIALRRGIASEISYEQYF
once | - | TRBJ2-7 | TRBV28 | TGTGCCAGTGGACTTGGCTTCTCCTACGAGCAGTACTTC | CASGLGFSYEQYF
- | - | TRBJ1-6 | TRBV27 | TGTGCCAGCAGTTTCTCCGGGACTAGGGCCTATAATTCACCCCTCCACTTT | CASSFSGTRAYNSPLHF
- | - | TRBJ1-2 | TRBV30 | TGTGCCTGGAGTGAAATCCCCGCGGGCTATGGCTACACCTTC | CAWSEIPAGYGYTF